The 28 T cell receptor beta chains listed next were all sequenced from one sample in a study of cytomegalovirus exposure and HLA in healthy donors. PCR amplification relied on 60 Vbeta primers (plus 13 Jbeta primers). Profiling relied on immunoSEQ multiplex PCR, and the TCRdb table lists in-frame clones only, not all of them. Altogether almost 200,000 clones are present, about 80% being singletons, with the ten largest covering approximately 2%. The source material was PBMCs. The receptor set was obtained from a man younger than 40 in good health and CMV-seronegative.

The V gene is TRBV5-1, the J gene TRBJ1-1; TRBD1 matches at 8 bases. The CDR3 is 12 amino acids. V dropped 7 bases and J dropped 7; count of bases not matched to a gene: 6. The germline gives CDR1 SGHRS, CDR2 YFSETQ. The DNA of the CDR3 is TGCGCCAGCGGAGGACAGGGAGGTGAAGCTTTCTTT. Residues: CASGGQGGEAFF.

This clone was seen a few times. V gene TRBV28 combines with J gene TRBJ2-2; the match to TRBD2 covers 7 bases. Germline V CDR1 and CDR2: MDHEN, SYDVKM. This CDR3 has 15 residues. Trimming cost V 11 bases and J 4 bases; bases outside gene matches: 13. The CDR3, as DNA: TGTGCCTCATGCGGGACTATCGAACTCACCGGGGAGCTGTTTTTT. Translated, it gives CASCGTIELTGELFF.

Worth noting for this clone: Other DNA sequences in the sample encode the same CDR3. The chain is built from TRBV2 and TRBJ2-7; TRBD1 aligns across 7 bases. Germline V CDR1 and CDR2: SNHLY, FYNNEI. The CDR3 has 12 residues. The V and J ends lost 6 bases and 5 bases, in that order; junction bases with no gene match: 4. CDR3: CASRQTGNEQYF. The CDR3 DNA reads TGTGCCAGCAGGCAGACAGGGAACGAGCAGTACTTC.

The chain couples TRBV11-2 to TRBJ2-7, with 8 bases lining up with TRBD1. V dropped 6 bases and J dropped 4; count of bases not matched to a gene: 2. The V gene's germline CDR1 is SGHAT and CDR2 FQNNGV. This CDR3 region has 12 residues. The CDR3 bases are TGTGCCAGCAGGCAGGGGGCTTACGAGCAGTACTTC. This gives the protein CASRQGAYEQYF.

The J gene is TRBJ2-1, the V gene TRBV4-2, with no clear D. Germline CDR1 reads LGHNA; CDR2 reads YNFKEQ. The CDR3 contains 14 residues. Trimming shortened V by 4 bases and J by 6 bases, and 13 bases separated the two germline ends. This CDR3 reads CASSPRLALNEQFF. CDR3 nucleotides: TGTGCCAGCAGCCCAAGACTCGCTCTCAATGAGCAGTTCTTC.

The chain combines TRBV27 with TRBJ1-5, with 8 bases matching TRBD1. Germline CDR1 is MNHEY and CDR2 is SMNVEV (reference sequence). V shed 4 bases, J shed 5 bases, and the junction held 7 bases outside the gene matches. The CDR3 contains 15 residues. Here the CDR3 reads CASSSRTGLHQPQHF. Written as DNA, the CDR3 is TGTGCCAGCAGTTCACGGACAGGGCTCCATCAGCCCCAGCATTTT.

In its sample, this clone was seen once. The chain links TRBV6-6 to TRBJ2-5, with 12 bases aligning to TRBD2. The CDR3 loop spans 16 amino acids. The V gene end was trimmed by 5 bases and the J gene end by 5 bases; junction bases not matched to a gene: 9. Germline CDR1 and CDR2: MNHNY and SVGAGI (reference sequence). The CDR3 here is CASSISSGRARETQYF. For the CDR3, the DNA is TGTGCCAGCAGTATTTCTAGCGGGAGGGCCCGGGAGACCCAGTACTTC.

This chain links TRBV5-1 with TRBJ2-7; 10 bases line up with TRBD1. CDR3 length equals 15 residues. V lost 1 base, J lost 2 bases, and 3 bases stayed unmatched. CDR1 and CDR2 (germline): SGHRS, YFSETQ. CDR3 residues: CASSLTGQGTYEQYF. In DNA form, the CDR3 reads TGCGCCAGCAGCTTGACGGGACAGGGGACCTACGAGCAGTACTTC.

There are many counts of this clone. V is TRBV5-6 and J is TRBJ1-1, with a tentative D call TRBD1 (6 bases). Germline CDR1 SGHDT, CDR2 YYEEEE. V lost 1 base to trimming and J lost 6 bases, with 10 bases between them. The CDR3 covers 13 residues. CDR3 amino acids: CASSLSQGPEAFF. The CDR3 nucleotides read TGTGCCAGCAGCTTGTCCCAGGGGCCTGAAGCTTTCTTT.

This chain connects TRBV5-4 to TRBJ2-7; 10 positions match TRBD2. The J segment lost 7 bases and the V segment lost 3 bases, leaving 16 bases of the junction unmatched. This CDR3 is built from 17 residues. Germline lookup yields CDR1 SGHNT and CDR2 YYREEE (reference sequence). CDR3 DNA sequence: TGTGCCAGCAGCTCGCCCCGCAGCGGGAGGGGGTTAAGGGAGCAGTACTTC. Translation gives CASSSPRSGRGLREQYF. Full variable domain (missing parts from reference TRBV5-4 and TRBJ2-7): ETGVTQSPTHLIKTRGQQVTLRCSSQSGHNTVSWYQQALGQGPQFIFQYYREEENGRGNFPPRFSGLQFPNYSSELNVNALELDDSALYLCASSSPRSGRGLREQYFGPGTRLTVT.

This clone was seen just once. For the CDR3, the DNA is TGTGCCAGCAGTTACTCTAGCGCCTACGAGCAGTACTTC. This translates into CASSYSSAYEQYF. This chain links TRBV6-5 with TRBJ2-7, with D tentatively TRBD2 (5 bases). Trimming took 0 bases from V and 2 from J, leaving 5 bases between them. Germline V CDR1 and CDR2: MNHEY, SVGAGI. CDR3 length equals 13 residues.

This sequence joins TRBV5-6 and TRBJ2-1, with D possibly TRBD2 on 5 matching bases. Germline-derived CDR1 and CDR2 are SGHDT and YYEEEE. The germline V and J ends were trimmed by 0 bases and 6 bases, with 13 bases remaining between them. The CDR3 extends over 15 amino acids. The CDR3 DNA sequence: TGTGCCAGCAGCTTGGCCGTACTAGGTTTCAATGAGCAGTTCTTC. It specifies CASSLAVLGFNEQFF.

V and J are TRBV6-5 and TRBJ1-5, with 9 nucleotides matching TRBD1. Germline V gives CDR1 MNHEY, CDR2 SVGAGI. This CDR3 region has 13 residues. The V gene end was trimmed by 6 bases and the J gene end by 6 bases; junction bases not matched to a gene: 3. This CDR3 reads CASSRQGGQPQHF. CDR3 bases: TGTGCCAGCAGCAGACAGGGGGGTCAGCCCCAGCATTTT.

J is TRBJ2-7 and V is TRBV2, with D possibly being TRBD2 (6 bases). V was cut by 6 bases and J by 1 base, with 16 bases left in between. Germline V gene data show CDR1 as SNHLY and CDR2 as FYNNEI. The CDR3 consists of 15 residues. CDR3: CASSPGLPGSYEQYF. The DNA of the CDR3 is TGTGCCAGCAGCCCGGGACTCCCAGGATCCTACGAGCAGTACTTC.

The V gene is TRBV18, the J gene TRBJ1-3; the match to TRBD1 covers 9 bases. The V gene end was trimmed by 3 bases and the J gene end by 2 bases; junction bases not matched to a gene: 5. The germline gives CDR1 KGHSH, CDR2 LQKENI. The length of the CDR3 is 16 residues. The CDR3 DNA reads as TGTGCCAGCTCACCCGTGGGACAGGGCCCTGGAAACACCATATATTTT. Protein: CASSPVGQGPGNTIYF.

The chain recombines TRBV5-1 with TRBJ1-6, with 7 bases that match TRBD1. Germline CDR1 reads SGHRS; CDR2 reads YFSETQ. CDR3 length: 14 amino acids. J was trimmed by 8 bases and V by 4 bases; bases with no gene match: 6. This CDR3 is CASSPGQAYSPLHF. The CDR3 DNA follows: TGCGCCAGCAGCCCCGGACAGGCCTATTCACCCCTCCACTTT.

Only a few counts were recorded for this clone. This chain uses TRBV6-5 with TRBJ2-1; no definite D call. The CDR3 length is 14 residues. Germline-derived CDR1 and CDR2 are MNHEY and SVGAGI. Trimming removed 5 bases at V and 4 bases at J, with 12 bases between. The CDR3 here is CASSRSIPYNEQFF. Here the CDR3 DNA reads TGTGCCAGCAGTAGGAGTATCCCTTACAATGAGCAGTTCTTC.

The V gene is TRBV5-1, the J gene TRBJ2-7; a weak D match, TRBD2 (5 bases). CDR1 SGHRS and CDR2 YFSETQ come from the germline V gene. The CDR3 is made up of 15 amino acids. Trimming removed 7 bases from V and 4 bases from J, with 21 bases in between. The CDR3 DNA reads TGCGCCAGCGGCAAGTGGGAGCCGTCCTTGTACGAGCAGTACTTC. Protein product: CASGKWEPSLYEQYF.

The genes are TRBV5-1 and TRBJ2-7; no clear D. Between the trimmed V and J ends, which lost 0 bases and 3 bases, there was a span of 7 bases. Germline V CDR1 and CDR2: SGHRS, YFSETQ. This CDR3 contains 13 residues. The CDR3 reads CASSLVYSYEQYF. CDR3 DNA: TGCGCCAGCAGCTTGGTGTACAGCTACGAGCAGTACTTC.

V gene TRBV5-1 combines with J gene TRBJ2-2; D is perhaps TRBD1 (7 bases). Trimming pared 0 bases from V and 2 bases from J, leaving 14 bases between. The CDR3 runs 17 residues. Germline lookup yields CDR1 SGHRS and CDR2 YFSETQ. CDR3 in DNA: TGCGCCAGCAGCTTGGATATGCAGGGGGGAAACACCGGGGAGCTGTTTTTT. It translates to CASSLDMQGGNTGELFF. The full variable domain, in which reference TRBV5-1 and TRBJ2-2 provide the parts outside the CDR3, is KAGVTQTPRYLIKTRGQQVTLSCSPISGHRSVSWYQQTPGQGLQFLFEYFSETQRNKGNFPGRFSGRQFSNSRSEMNVSTLELGDSALYLCASSLDMQGGNTGELFFGEGSRLTVL.

J is TRBJ2-4 and V is TRBV7-9; possibly TRBD1 for D (7 bases). CDR3 length: 15 amino acids. CDR1 SEHNR and CDR2 FQNEAQ come from the germline V gene (reference sequence). Trimming removed 5 bases from V and 0 bases from J, with 11 bases in between. CDR3 nucleotide sequence: TGTGCCAGCAGCCCAGGGGGACTAGCCAAAAACATTCAGTACTTC. This gives the protein CASSPGGLAKNIQYF.

This chain links TRBV29-1 with TRBJ1-1, with D perhaps matching TRBD1 (6 bases). The V gene's germline CDR1 is SQVTM and CDR2 ANQGSEA. The CDR3 spans 16 residues. V was shortened by 4 bases and J by 1 base, with 19 bases between the two germline ends. The CDR3 is CSVGKAGVLENTEAFF. CDR3 bases: TGCAGCGTTGGGAAGGCAGGGGTCCTTGAGAACACTGAAGCTTTCTTT.

The rearrangement joins TRBV5-1 to TRBJ2-3, with D hard to call. The CDR3 length is 16 residues. CDR1 SGHRS and CDR2 YFSETQ come from the germline V gene. Trimming stripped 3 bases from V and 0 bases from J, with 14 bases between. The CDR3 spells CASSSPPGGSTDTQYF. CDR3 coding DNA: TGCGCCAGCAGCTCCCCCCCGGGTGGGAGCACAGATACGCAGTATTTT. The variable domain in full, with the rest retrieved from reference TRBV5-1 and TRBJ2-3, is KAGVTQTPRYLIKTRGQQVTLSCSPISGHRSVSWYQQTPGQGLQFLFEYFSETQRNKGNFPGRFSGRQFSNSRSEMNVSTLELGDSALYLCASSSPPGGSTDTQYFGPGTRLTVL.

This sequence joins TRBV7-8 and TRBJ1-4, with D maybe TRBD1 (5 bases). Trimming took off 4 bases at V and 8 bases at J, with 20 bases between the two ends. The CDR3 runs to 16 residues. Germline CDR1 is SGHVS and CDR2 is FQNEAQ. CDR3 amino acids: CASSSGRGGMEEKLFF. DNA for the CDR3: TGTGCCAGCAGCTCGGGTCGGGGGGGGATGGAGGAAAAACTGTTTTTT.

V and J are TRBV7-3 and TRBJ2-3; 10 bases align to TRBD2. Trimming took 3 bases from V and 0 from J; bases not matched to a gene: 0. CDR3 length: 15 residues. Germline lookup yields CDR1 SGHTA and CDR2 FQGTGA. The CDR3 is CASSFSGRSTDTQYF. As DNA, the CDR3 is TGTGCCAGCAGCTTTAGCGGGAGGAGCACAGATACGCAGTATTTT.

This chain uses TRBV6-6 with TRBJ1-5; the D gene is possibly TRBD1 (6 bases). V gave up 4 bases and J gave up 7 bases, with 11 bases separating them. Germline assignment: CDR1 MNHNY and CDR2 SVGAGI (reference sequence). The CDR3 covers 13 residues. The CDR3 loop reads CASSSQGSQPQHF. The CDR3 nucleotides are TGTGCCAGCAGTTCGCAGGGGAGCCAGCCCCAGCATTTT.

V gene TRBV28 combines with J gene TRBJ2-7, with 8 bases fitting TRBD2. Per the germline V gene, CDR1 is MDHEN and CDR2 is SYDVKM. V shed 6 bases and J 6 bases; nucleotides not matched to a gene: 1. CDR3 length: 11 amino acids. CDR3: CASRTSVEQYF. The CDR3 DNA reads as TGTGCCAGCAGGACTAGCGTCGAGCAGTACTTC. Based on the CDR3 plus reference TRBV28 and TRBJ2-7, the full variable domain is DVKVTQSSRYLVKRTGEKVFLECVQDMDHENMFWYRQDPGLGLRLIYFSYDVKMKEKGDIPEGYSVSREKKERFSLILESASTNQTSMYLCASRTSVEQYFGPGTRLTVT.

This sequence joins TRBV18 and TRBJ2-7, with 13 bases lining up with TRBD2. The germline V gene has CDR1 KGHSH and CDR2 LQKENI. The CDR3 runs to 15 residues. J was trimmed by 2 bases and V by 4 bases; bases with no gene match: 2. The CDR3 bases are TGTGCCAGCTCACGTGGGACTAGCGGGACCTACGAGCAGTACTTC. Amino acid sequence: CASSRGTSGTYEQYF.